The clone carrying this T cell receptor beta chain occurred a few times. The data were obtained in a study of identical twins. V lost 3 bases and J lost 0, with 6 bases in between. Germline V gene sequence: CDR1 MNHEY, CDR2 SMNVEV (reference sequence). The CDR3 is 15 amino acids. TCRdb re-called the 5' RACE reads through MiXCR, storing one row per CDR3 protein. Of about 1.7 million distinct CDR3 sequences in the sample, under 35% are singletons; the top ten hold less than 0.35%. This TCR came from a newborn girl in good health. The sample was cord blood. J is TRBJ1-6 and V is TRBV27; D call uncertain. The chain's CDR3 is CASSFSYSYNSPLHF. CDR3 DNA: TGTGCCAGCAGTTTTTCGTACTCCTATAATTCACCCCTCCACTTT.